This TCR beta chain was observed in a study of neurological immune-mediated disorders. Trimming took 6 bases from V and 5 from J, leaving 16 bases between them. Germline-derived CDR1 and CDR2 are SNHLY and FYNNEI. The CDR3 consists of 14 residues. This clonotype was observed at least ten times. Unsorted libraries were prepared from 2 million PBMCs held at -80 C. Over 170 million TCR-beta sequences (from 15-18 subjects) were yielded by each sequencing run. TCRdb re-called the 5' RACE reads through MiXCR, storing one row per CDR3 protein. The sample includes 87,000 or so distinct CDR3 sequences, 3.5% of them seen just once.

The rearrangement joins TRBV2 to TRBJ1-2; maybe TRBD1 (5 bases). What was sequenced was PBMCs. This TCR derives from a woman between 18 and 29 years old with multiple sclerosis. CDR3 region: CASSPESSGYGYTF. CDR3 nucleotide sequence: TGTGCCAGCAGCCCAGAATCGTCAGGGTATGGCTACACCTTC.